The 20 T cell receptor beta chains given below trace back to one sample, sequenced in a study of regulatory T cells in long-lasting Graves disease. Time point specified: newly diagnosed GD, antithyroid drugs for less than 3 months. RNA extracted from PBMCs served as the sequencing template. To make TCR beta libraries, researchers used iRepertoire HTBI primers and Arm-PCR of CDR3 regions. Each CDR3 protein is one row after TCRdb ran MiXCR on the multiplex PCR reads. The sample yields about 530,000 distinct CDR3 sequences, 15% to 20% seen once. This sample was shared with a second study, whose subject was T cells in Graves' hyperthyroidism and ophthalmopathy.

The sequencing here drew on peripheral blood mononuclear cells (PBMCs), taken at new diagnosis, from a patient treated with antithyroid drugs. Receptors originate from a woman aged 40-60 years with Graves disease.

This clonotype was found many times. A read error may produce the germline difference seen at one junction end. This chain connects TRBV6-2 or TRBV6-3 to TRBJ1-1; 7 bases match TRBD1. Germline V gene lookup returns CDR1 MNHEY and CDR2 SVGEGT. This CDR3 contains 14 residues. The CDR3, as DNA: TGTGCCAGCAGCTCACCGACAGGGAACGCTGAAGCTTTCTTT. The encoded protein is CASSSPTGNAEAFF.

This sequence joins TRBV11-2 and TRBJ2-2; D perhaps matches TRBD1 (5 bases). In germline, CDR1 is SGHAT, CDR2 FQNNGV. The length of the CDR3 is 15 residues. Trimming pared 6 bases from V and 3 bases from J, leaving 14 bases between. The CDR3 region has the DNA TGTGCCAGCAGGTCCAGGGCGTGGGACACCGGGGAGCTGTTTTTT. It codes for CASRSRAWDTGELFF.

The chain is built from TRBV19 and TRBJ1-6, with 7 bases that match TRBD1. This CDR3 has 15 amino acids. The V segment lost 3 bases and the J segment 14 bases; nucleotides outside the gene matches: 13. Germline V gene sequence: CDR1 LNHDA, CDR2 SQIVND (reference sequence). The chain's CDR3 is CASSILSDRSPSLHF. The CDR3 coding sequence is TGTGCCAGTAGTATTCTCTCGGACAGGTCCCCTTCCCTCCACTTT.

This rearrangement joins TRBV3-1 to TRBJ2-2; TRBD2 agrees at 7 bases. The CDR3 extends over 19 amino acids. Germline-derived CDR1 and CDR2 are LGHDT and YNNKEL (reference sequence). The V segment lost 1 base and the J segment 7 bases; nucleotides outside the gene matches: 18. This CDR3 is CASSQASGEGNWFGGELFF. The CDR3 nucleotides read TGTGCCAGCAGCCAAGCCTCGGGGGAGGGTAATTGGTTTGGCGGGGAGCTGTTTTTT. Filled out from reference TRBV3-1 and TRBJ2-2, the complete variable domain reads DTAVSQTPKYLVTQMGNDKSIKCEQNLGHDTMYWYKQDSKKFLKIMFSYNNKELIINETVPNRFSPKSPDKAHLNLHINSLELGDSAVYFCASSQASGEGNWFGGELFFGEGSRLTVL.

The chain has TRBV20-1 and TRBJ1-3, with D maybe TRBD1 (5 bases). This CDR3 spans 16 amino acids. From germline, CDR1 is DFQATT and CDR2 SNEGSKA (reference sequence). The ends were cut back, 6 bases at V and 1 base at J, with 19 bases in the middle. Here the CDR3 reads CSALYAGRGSGNTIYF. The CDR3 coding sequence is TGCAGTGCCCTTTACGCGGGGCGAGGGTCTGGAAACACCATATATTTT.

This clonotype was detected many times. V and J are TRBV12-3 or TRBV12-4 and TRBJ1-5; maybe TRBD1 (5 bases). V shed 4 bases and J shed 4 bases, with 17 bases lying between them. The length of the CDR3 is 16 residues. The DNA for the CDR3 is TGTGCCAGCAGTTCGGGACGCAGAGCCCCTAATCAGCCCCAGCATTTT. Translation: CASSSGRRAPNQPQHF.

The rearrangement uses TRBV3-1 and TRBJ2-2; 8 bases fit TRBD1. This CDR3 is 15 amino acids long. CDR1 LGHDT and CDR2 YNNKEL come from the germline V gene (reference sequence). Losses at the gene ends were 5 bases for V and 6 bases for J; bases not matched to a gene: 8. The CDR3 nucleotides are TGTGCCAGCAGCAACCGGGACAGGAGGTCCGGGGAGCTGTTTTTT. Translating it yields CASSNRDRRSGELFF.

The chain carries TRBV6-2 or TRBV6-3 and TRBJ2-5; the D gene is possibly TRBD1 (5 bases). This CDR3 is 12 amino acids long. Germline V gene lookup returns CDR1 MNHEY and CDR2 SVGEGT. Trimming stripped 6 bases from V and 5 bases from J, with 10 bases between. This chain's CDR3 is CASRTRAETQYF. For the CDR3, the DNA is TGTGCCAGCAGGACCAGGGCTGAGACCCAGTACTTC.

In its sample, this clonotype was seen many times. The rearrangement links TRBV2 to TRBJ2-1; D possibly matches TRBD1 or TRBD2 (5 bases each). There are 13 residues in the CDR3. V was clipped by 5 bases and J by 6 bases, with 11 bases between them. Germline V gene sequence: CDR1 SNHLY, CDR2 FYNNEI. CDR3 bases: TGTGCCAGCAGTTCGGGGCCCGGCAATGAGCAGTTCTTC. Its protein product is CASSSGPGNEQFF.

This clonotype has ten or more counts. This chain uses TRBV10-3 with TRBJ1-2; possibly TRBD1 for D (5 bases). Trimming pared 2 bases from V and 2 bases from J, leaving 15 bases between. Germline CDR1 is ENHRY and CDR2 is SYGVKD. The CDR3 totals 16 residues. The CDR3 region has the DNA TGTGCCATCAGTGAGGGATCGGGACCGAGGAACTATGGCTACACCTTC. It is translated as CAISEGSGPRNYGYTF.

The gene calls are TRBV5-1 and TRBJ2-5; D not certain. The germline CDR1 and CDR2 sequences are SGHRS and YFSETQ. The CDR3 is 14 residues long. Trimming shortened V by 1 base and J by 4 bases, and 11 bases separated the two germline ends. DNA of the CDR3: TGCGCCAGCAGCTTGCGGTTTTCGGGAGAGACCCAGTACTTC. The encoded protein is CASSLRFSGETQYF.

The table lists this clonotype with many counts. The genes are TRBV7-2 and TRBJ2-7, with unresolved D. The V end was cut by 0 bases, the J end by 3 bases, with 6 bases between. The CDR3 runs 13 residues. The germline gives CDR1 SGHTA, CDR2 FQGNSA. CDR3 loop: CASSLARYYEQYF. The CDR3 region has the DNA TGTGCCAGCAGCTTAGCACGGTACTACGAGCAGTACTTC.

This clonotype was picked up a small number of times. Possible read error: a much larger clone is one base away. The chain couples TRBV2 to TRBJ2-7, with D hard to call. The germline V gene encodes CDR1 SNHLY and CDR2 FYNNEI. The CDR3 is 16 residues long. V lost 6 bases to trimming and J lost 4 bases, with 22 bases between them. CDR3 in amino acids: CASSLKPRASGYEQYF. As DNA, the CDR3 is TGTGCCAGCAGCTTAAAGCCCCGGGCAAGTGGGTACGAGCAGTACTTC.

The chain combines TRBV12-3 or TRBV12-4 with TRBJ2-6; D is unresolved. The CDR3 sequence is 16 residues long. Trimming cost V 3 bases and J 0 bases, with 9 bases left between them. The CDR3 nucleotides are TGTGCCAGCAGTTTTTTAAGTTTCTCTGGGGCCAACGTCCTGACTTTC. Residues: CASSFLSFSGANVLTF.

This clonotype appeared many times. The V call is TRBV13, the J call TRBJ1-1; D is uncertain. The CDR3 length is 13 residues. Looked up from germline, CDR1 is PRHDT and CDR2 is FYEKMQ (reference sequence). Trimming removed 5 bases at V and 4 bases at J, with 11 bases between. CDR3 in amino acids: CASSPAGPTEAFF. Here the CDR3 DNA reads TGTGCCAGCAGCCCGGCGGGCCCCACTGAAGCTTTCTTT.

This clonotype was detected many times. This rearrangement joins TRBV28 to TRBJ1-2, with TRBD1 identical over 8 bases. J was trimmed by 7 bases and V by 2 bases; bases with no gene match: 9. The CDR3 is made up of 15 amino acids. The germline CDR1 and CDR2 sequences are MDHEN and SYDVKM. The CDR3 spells CASSLRPGGSVGYTF. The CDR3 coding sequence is TGTGCCAGCAGTTTACGCCCAGGGGGCAGCGTTGGCTACACCTTC.

Here the CDR3 reads CATTTGNYGYTF. CDR3 DNA: TGTGCCACCACAACAGGGAACTATGGCTACACCTTC. The chain combines TRBV12-3 or TRBV12-4 with TRBJ1-2, with D perhaps matching TRBD1 (6 bases). V lost 10 bases and J 2 bases, leaving 11 bases between the germline ends. CDR3 length: 12 residues.

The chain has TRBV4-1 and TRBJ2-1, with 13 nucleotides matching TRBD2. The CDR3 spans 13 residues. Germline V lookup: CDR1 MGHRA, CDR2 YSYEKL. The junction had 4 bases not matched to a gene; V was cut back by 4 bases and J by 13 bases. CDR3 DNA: TGCGCCAGCAGCCCACTAGCGGGGGGGAACCAGTTCTTC. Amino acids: CASSPLAGGNQFF.

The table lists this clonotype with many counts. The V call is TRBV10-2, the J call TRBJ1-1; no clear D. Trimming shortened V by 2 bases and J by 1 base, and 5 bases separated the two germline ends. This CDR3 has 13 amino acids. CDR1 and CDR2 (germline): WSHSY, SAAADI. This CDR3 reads CASSEGKNTEAFF. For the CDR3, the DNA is TGCGCCAGCAGTGAGGGAAAGAACACTGAAGCTTTCTTT.

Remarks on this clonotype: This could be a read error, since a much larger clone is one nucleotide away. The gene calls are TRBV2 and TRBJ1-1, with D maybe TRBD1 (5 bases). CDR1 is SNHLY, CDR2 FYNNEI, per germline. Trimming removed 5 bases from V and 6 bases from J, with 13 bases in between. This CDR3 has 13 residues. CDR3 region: CASSSPRAPEAFF. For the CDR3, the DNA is TGTGCCAGCAGTTCGCCCAGGGCGCCTGAAGCTTTCTTT.